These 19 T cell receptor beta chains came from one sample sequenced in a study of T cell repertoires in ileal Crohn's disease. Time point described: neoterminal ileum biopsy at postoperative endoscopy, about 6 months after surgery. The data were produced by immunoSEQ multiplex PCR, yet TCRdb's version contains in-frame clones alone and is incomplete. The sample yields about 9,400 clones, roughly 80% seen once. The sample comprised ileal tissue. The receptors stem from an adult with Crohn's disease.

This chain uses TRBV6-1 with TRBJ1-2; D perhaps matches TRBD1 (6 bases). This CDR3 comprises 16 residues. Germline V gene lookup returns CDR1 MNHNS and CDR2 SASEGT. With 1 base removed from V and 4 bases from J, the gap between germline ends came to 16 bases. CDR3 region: CASSEGAPRQAYGYTF. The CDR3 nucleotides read TGTGCCAGCAGTGAAGGGGCACCCCGACAGGCCTATGGCTACACCTTC.

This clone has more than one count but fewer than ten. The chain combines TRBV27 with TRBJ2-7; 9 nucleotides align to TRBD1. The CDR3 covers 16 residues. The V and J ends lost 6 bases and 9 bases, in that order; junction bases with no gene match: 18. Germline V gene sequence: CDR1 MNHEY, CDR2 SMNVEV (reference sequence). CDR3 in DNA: TGTGCCAGCAGAGCTCTATCCGGGACAGGGAGGAAGGTGCAGTACTTC. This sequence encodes CASRALSGTGRKVQYF.

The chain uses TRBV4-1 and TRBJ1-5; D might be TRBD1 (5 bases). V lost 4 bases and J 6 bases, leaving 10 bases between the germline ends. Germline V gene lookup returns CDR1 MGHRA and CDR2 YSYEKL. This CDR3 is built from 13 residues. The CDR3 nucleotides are TGCGCCAGCAGCCCAACTACAGGTCAGCCCCAGCATTTT. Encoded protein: CASSPTTGQPQHF.

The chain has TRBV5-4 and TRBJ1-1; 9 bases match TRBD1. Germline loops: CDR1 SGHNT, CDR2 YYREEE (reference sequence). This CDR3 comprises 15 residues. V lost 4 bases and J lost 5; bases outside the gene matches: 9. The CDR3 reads CASSRQQGAETEAFF. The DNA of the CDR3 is TGTGCCAGCAGCAGGCAACAGGGGGCAGAAACTGAAGCTTTCTTT.

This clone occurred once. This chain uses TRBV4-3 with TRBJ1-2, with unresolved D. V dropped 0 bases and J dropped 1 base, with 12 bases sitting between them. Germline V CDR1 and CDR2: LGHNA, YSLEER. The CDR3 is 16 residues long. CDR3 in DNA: TGCGCCAGCAGCCAAGACCCTGCTTACGGTAACTATGGCTACACCTTC. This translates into CASSQDPAYGNYGYTF.

The CDR3 DNA reads as TGTGCCAGCAGCCCCCCCCAGGGTGGCGAGCAGTACTTC. This translates into CASSPPQGGEQYF. The chain uses TRBV5-4 and TRBJ2-7, with a possible D match to TRBD1 (5 bases). CDR1 and CDR2 from the germline V gene are SGHNT and YYREEE (reference sequence). The V end lost 4 bases, the J end lost 6 bases, and 14 bases lay between the germline ends. This CDR3 spans 13 amino acids.

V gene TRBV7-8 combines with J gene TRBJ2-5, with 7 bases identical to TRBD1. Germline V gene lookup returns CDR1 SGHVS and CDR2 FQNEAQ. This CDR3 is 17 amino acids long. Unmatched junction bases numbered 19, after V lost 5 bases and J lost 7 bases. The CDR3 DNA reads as TGTGCCAGCAGCCAAAGGGACAGAGGGCCAGTTTTGGGGACCCAGTACTTC. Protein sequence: CASSQRDRGPVLGTQYF.

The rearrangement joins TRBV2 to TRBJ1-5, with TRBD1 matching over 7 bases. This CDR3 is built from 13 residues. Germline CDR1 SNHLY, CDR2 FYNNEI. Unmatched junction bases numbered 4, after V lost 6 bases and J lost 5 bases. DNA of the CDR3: TGTGCCAGCAGCGGTGACAGGGATCAGCCCCAGCATTTT. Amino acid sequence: CASSGDRDQPQHF. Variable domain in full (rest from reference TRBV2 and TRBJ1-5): EPEVTQTPSHQVTQMGQEVILRCVPISNHLYFYWYRQILGQKVEFLVSFYNNEISEKSEIFDDQFSVERPDGSNFTLKIRSTKLEDSAMYFCASSGDRDQPQHFGDGTRLSIL.

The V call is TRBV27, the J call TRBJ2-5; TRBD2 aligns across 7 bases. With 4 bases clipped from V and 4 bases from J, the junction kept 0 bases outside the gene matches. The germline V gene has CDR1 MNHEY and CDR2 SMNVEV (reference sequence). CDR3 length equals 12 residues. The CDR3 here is CASSWGGETQYF. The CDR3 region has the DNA TGTGCCAGCAGTTGGGGGGGAGAGACCCAGTACTTC.

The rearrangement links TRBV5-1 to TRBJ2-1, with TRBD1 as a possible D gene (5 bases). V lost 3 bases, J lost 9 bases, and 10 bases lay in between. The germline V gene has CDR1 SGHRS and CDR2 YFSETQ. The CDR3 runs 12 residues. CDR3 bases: TGCGCCAGCAGCTATCAGGGCGGTGAGCAGTTCTTC. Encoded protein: CASSYQGGEQFF.

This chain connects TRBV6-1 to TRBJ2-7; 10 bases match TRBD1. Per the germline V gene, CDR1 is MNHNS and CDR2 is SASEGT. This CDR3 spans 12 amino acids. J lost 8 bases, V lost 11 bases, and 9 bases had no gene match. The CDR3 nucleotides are TGTGCCGTTCCCGGGACAGGGGCTAAGCAGTACTTC. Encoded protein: CAVPGTGAKQYF.

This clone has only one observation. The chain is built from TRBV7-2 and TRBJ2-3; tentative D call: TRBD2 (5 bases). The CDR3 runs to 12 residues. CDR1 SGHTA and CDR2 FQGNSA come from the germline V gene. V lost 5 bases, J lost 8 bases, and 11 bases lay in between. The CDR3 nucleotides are TGTGCCAGCAGCAACCTTGCGGGTACGCAGTATTTT. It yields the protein CASSNLAGTQYF. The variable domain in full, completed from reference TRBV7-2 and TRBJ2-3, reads GAGVSQSPSNKVTEKGKDVELRCDPISGHTALYWYRQSLGQGLEFLIYFQGNSAPDKSGLPSDRFSAERTGGSVSTLTIQRTQQEDSAVYLCASSNLAGTQYFGPGTRLTVL.

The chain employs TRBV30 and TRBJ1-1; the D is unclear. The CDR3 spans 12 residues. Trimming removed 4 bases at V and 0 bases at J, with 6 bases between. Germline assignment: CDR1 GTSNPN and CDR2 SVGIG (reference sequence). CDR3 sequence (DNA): TGTGCCTGGAACAGCATGAACACTGAAGCTTTCTTT. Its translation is CAWNSMNTEAFF.

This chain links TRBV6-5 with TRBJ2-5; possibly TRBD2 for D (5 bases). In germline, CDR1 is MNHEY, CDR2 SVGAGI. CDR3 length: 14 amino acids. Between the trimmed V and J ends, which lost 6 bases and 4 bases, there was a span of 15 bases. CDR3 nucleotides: TGTGCCAGCAGCGCCACTAGTTTCATAGAGACCCAGTACTTC. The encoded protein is CASSATSFIETQYF.

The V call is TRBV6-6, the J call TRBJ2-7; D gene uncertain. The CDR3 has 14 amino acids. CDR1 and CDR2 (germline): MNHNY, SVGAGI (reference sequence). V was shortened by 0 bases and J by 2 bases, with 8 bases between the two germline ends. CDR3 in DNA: TGTGCCAGCAGTTACTCGATGGCTGCCTACGAGCAGTACTTC. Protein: CASSYSMAAYEQYF.

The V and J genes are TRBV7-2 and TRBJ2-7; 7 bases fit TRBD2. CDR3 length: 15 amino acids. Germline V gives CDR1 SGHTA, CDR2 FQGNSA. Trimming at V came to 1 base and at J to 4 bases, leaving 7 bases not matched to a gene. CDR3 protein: CASSLVAGEVYEQYF. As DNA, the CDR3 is TGTGCCAGCAGCTTAGTGGCGGGAGAGGTTTACGAGCAGTACTTC.

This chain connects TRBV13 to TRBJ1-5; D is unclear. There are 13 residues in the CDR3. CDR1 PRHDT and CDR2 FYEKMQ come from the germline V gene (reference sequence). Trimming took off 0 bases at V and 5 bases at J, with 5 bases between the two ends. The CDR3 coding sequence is TGTGCCAGCAGCTTAGGTCCCGATCAGCCCCAGCATTTT. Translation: CASSLGPDQPQHF.

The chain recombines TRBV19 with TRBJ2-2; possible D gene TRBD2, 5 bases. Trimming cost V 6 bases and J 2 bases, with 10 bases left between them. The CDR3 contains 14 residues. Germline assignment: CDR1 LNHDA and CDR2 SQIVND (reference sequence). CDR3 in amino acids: CASSVDYNTGELFF. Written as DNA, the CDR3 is TGTGCCAGTAGCGTAGACTACAACACCGGGGAGCTGTTTTTT.

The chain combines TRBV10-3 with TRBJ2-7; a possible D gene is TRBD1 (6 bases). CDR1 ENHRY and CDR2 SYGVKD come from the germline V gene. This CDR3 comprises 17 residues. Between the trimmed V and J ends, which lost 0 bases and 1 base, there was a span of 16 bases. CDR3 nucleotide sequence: TGTGCCATCAGTGAGTCGGGGGCAGGGGCCGGATCCTACGAGCAGTACTTC. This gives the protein CAISESGAGAGSYEQYF.